This TCR beta chain is drawn from a study of T cell clones after liver transplantation. Across the whole study: Without induction therapy, subjects received standard immunosuppression until 12-24 months post-transplant.

TCRdb's table, derived via immunoSEQ multiplex PCR, lists solely in-frame clones and lacks some. The profile shows around 51,000 clones, approximately 87% of them singletons. Study-level points and caveats: In 5 of 8 subjects, circulating graft-donor-reactive CD4 TCRbeta sequences fell significantly after transplant.

Notes on this clone: The antigen is undetermined.

V was pared by 0 bases and J by 1 base, with 6 bases of the junction left unmatched. In germline, CDR1 is MGHRA, CDR2 YSYEKL. The CDR3 has 18 residues. The source of this sequence is a human patient who received a liver transplant. Some T cells may be supplied by the graft donor. The chain employs TRBV4-1 and TRBJ2-2, with TRBD2 matching 9 bases. The material sequenced was CD8+ T cells from blood, taken 12 months after liver transplant. CDR3 loop: CASSQDRASGMNTGELFF. CDR3 sequence (DNA): TGCGCCAGCAGCCAAGATCGGGCTAGCGGGATGAACACCGGGGAGCTGTTTTTT.